One and the same sample provided the 10 T cell receptor beta chains below, sequenced in a study of monozygotic twins with inflammatory bowel disease. TCRdb derives one entry per CDR3 protein from the 5' RACE reads, leaving out DNA. Its clone listing holds 150,000 to 200,000 distinct CDR3 sequences. Sequenced input: blood. These receptors were taken from a human donor with ulcerative colitis or Crohn's disease, or a healthy co-twin of an affected twin (not recorded which).

The chain uses TRBV28 and TRBJ1-6. Germline CDR1 MDHEN, CDR2 SYDVKM. The CDR3 sequence is 14 residues long. CDR3 sequence reads: CASSFPDGNSPLHF.

The gene calls are TRBV9 and TRBJ1-1. This CDR3 is built from 14 residues. The germline V gene has CDR1 SGDLS and CDR2 YYNGEE. CDR3 protein: CASSVRPSPTEAFF. The full variable domain, in which reference TRBV9 and TRBJ1-1 provide the parts outside the CDR3, is DSGVTQTPKHLITATGQRVTLRCSPRSGDLSVYWYQQSLDQGLQFLIQYYNGEERAKGNILERFSAQQFPDLHSELNLSSLELGDSALYFCASSVRPSPTEAFFGQGTRLTVV.

This chain links TRBV7-9 with TRBJ2-1; the TCRdb D gene call, TRBD2, has no DNA to confirm it. Germline V gene lookup returns CDR1 SEHNR and CDR2 FQNEAQ (reference sequence). CDR3 length: 16 residues. The chain's CDR3 is CASPSIAGGELNEQFF.

The V and J genes are TRBV27 and TRBJ1-5. Germline CDR1 is MNHEY and CDR2 is SMNVEV (reference sequence). This CDR3 contains 12 residues. CDR3 in amino acids: CASSTLGQPQHF.

The chain's CDR3 is CATSLSSGTYSYNEQFF. This rearrangement joins TRBV6-2 or TRBV6-3 to TRBJ2-1; TCRdb returns TRBD2, unconfirmable since there is no DNA. Looked up from germline, CDR1 is MNHEY and CDR2 is SVGEGT. The CDR3 sequence is 17 residues long.

This chain uses TRBV5-5 with TRBJ2-1; TCRdb picks TRBD2, but there is no DNA to check that call. The CDR3 totals 14 residues. Germline loops: CDR1 SGHKS, CDR2 YYEKEE (reference sequence). CDR3 amino acids: CASSQGLALDEQFF.

This chain links TRBV18 with TRBJ2-3. The CDR3 loop spans 12 amino acids. CDR1 is KGHSH, CDR2 LQKENI, per germline. The CDR3 loop is CASSALRDTQYF.

The chain uses TRBV18 and TRBJ2-7; TCRdb indicates TRBD2, and absent DNA this call remains unverified. The CDR3 is made up of 14 amino acids. Germline CDR1 and CDR2: KGHSH and LQKENI. CDR3 sequence reads: CASSPEGLLREQYF.

The chain joins TRBV15 to TRBJ2-1; TCRdb's D call, TRBD1, is unchecked because there is no DNA. CDR1 LNHNV and CDR2 YYDKDF come from the germline V gene (reference sequence). The CDR3 covers 17 residues. The CDR3 loop is CATSREGRQSLQNEQFF.

V is TRBV15 and J is TRBJ2-5; TCRdb lists TRBD1, though no DNA is available to test this call. This CDR3 has 15 amino acids. Germline CDR1 reads LNHNV; CDR2 reads YYDKDF (reference sequence). The CDR3 is CATSRYRGAQETQYF.